This paragraph reports one T cell receptor beta chain. The sample is drawn from a study of cytomegalovirus exposure and HLA in healthy donors. The ends were cut back, 0 bases at V and 0 bases at J, with 15 bases in the middle. CDR3 size: 17 residues. Germline V gives CDR1 SGHNT, CDR2 YYREEE (reference sequence). PCR used 60 Vbeta primers and 13 Jbeta primers. Authors' processing steps: Later work found approximately 87 million unique TCR beta chains, with 9.5 million to 11 million shared. Repertoires were generated with immunoSEQ multiplex PCR, while TCRdb's copy carries only in-frame clones and drops some. That table gives V, J and clone size, and the DNA gave D and trimming. Of some 130,000 clones detected, roughly 63% appear once; the ten largest clones hold around 1.6%.

The sequenced sample consisted of PBMCs. The origin of this receptor is a man aged 30 to 45 in good health and CMV-seropositive. The rearrangement links TRBV5-4 to TRBJ2-5; tentative D call: TRBD2 (5 bases). The CDR3 DNA sequence: TGTGCCAGCAGCTTGGCTTGGGCGGGCCCGTACCAAGAGACCCAGTACTTC. This encodes CASSLAWAGPYQETQYF.